These 30 T cell receptor beta chains came from one sample sequenced in a study of blood T cell repertoires in COVID-19. This table comes from immunoSEQ multiplex PCR, and its TCRdb copy is limited to in-frame clones, with some not included. The sample lists approximately 6,300 clones; 60% to 80% were seen once. The sample taken for sequencing was peripheral blood. These receptors were taken from a man aged 55 to 70 with acute or convalescent COVID-19.

This clone was counted between two and nine times. The chain couples TRBV7-8 to TRBJ2-1; tentative D call: TRBD2 (5 bases). V was clipped by 4 bases and J by 2 bases, with 18 bases between them. In germline, CDR1 is SGHVS, CDR2 FQNEAQ. CDR3 length: 17 amino acids. For the CDR3, the DNA is TGTGCCAGCAGCTCAAGAGCGGATATCTCCACCTACAATGAGCAGTTCTTC. It specifies CASSSRADISTYNEQFF.

This chain joins TRBV12-3 or TRBV12-4 and TRBJ1-4; unclear D gene. V was pared by 6 bases and J by 4 bases, with 9 bases between. The CDR3 is made up of 13 amino acids. The CDR3 reads CASSLKHNEKLFF. For the CDR3, the DNA is TGTGCCAGCAGCTTGAAGCATAATGAAAAACTGTTTTTT.

The chain is built from TRBV2 and TRBJ2-1, with 12 bases identical to TRBD2. CDR1 is SNHLY, CDR2 FYNNEI, per germline. CDR3 length: 14 residues. The V and J ends lost 8 bases and 6 bases, in that order; junction bases with no gene match: 5. CDR3 bases: TGTGCCAGCCTGACTAGCGGGAGTCTCAATGAGCAGTTCTTC. This gives the protein CASLTSGSLNEQFF.

This clone was counted once. In nucleotides, the CDR3 is TGCGCCAGCAGCCAGCCGGGACAGGGATTCAATGAGCAGTTCTTC. Its translation is CASSQPGQGFNEQFF. The chain is built from TRBV4-3 and TRBJ2-1, with 9 bases that match TRBD1. CDR1 is LGHNA and CDR2 is YSLEER in the germline V gene. CDR3 size: 15 residues. Germline trimming cut 3 bases from V and 6 bases from J; bases unmatched to any gene: 6.

J is TRBJ2-1 and V is TRBV7-2; 9 positions agree with TRBD2. This CDR3 spans 16 amino acids. V was clipped by 1 base and J by 5 bases; unmatched bases: 6. The V gene's germline CDR1 is SGHTA and CDR2 FQGNSA. This chain's CDR3 is CASSLELAGSNNEQFF. In DNA, the CDR3 is TGTGCCAGCAGCTTAGAGCTAGCGGGATCAAACAATGAGCAGTTCTTC.

This chain joins TRBV18 and TRBJ2-7; no clear D. The CDR3 runs 14 residues. The V end was cut by 6 bases, the J end by 2 bases, with 14 bases between. Germline V lookup: CDR1 KGHSH, CDR2 LQKENI. The CDR3 region is CASSRGAQTYEQYF. The CDR3, as DNA: TGTGCCAGCTCCCGCGGTGCCCAAACCTACGAGCAGTACTTC.

This clone was counted only a few times. The genes are TRBV25-1 and TRBJ2-3; D is unclear. Trimming removed 8 bases from V and 6 bases from J, with 9 bases in between. Germline CDR1 reads MGHDK; CDR2 reads SYGVNS. The CDR3 covers 11 residues. Written as DNA, the CDR3 is TGTGCCAGCGCTGCCGGTGATACGCAGTATTTT. Amino acid sequence: CASAAGDTQYF. The full variable domain, completed using reference TRBV25-1 and TRBJ2-3, is EADIYQTPRYLVIGTGKKITLECSQTMGHDKMYWYQQDPGMELHLIHYSYGVNSTEKGDLSSESTVSRIRTEHFPLTLESARPSHTSQYLCASAAGDTQYFGPGTRLTVL.

This clone was seen more than once but under ten times. The V and J genes are TRBV7-2 and TRBJ1-1; tentative D call: TRBD1 (5 bases). The CDR3 loop spans 14 amino acids. Germline lookup yields CDR1 SGHTA and CDR2 FQGNSA. Trimming removed 5 bases at V and 10 bases at J, with 20 bases between. The CDR3 protein is CASSPQIGMGGAFF. As DNA, the CDR3 is TGTGCCAGCAGCCCCCAAATCGGGATGGGGGGAGCTTTCTTT.

This clone was seen only a few times. The chain is built from TRBV2 and TRBJ2-3; the D gene is possibly TRBD1 (7 bases). The CDR3 totals 14 residues. Germline V gene data show CDR1 as SNHLY and CDR2 as FYNNEI. Trimming shortened V by 8 bases and J by 7 bases, and 19 bases separated the two germline ends. The CDR3 DNA sequence: TGTGCCAGCGCAGGGGGACTCCTGTGGAATACGCAGTATTTT. Translation: CASAGGLLWNTQYF.

CDR3 in DNA: TGTGCCAGTGGGCGTTCCCAAGTTGGCACTGAAGCTTTCTTT. Amino acid sequence: CASGRSQVGTEAFF. V usage is TRBV2 and J usage is TRBJ1-1; D ambiguous. The germline gives CDR1 SNHLY, CDR2 FYNNEI. The CDR3 runs 14 residues. V lost 9 bases, J lost 4 bases, and 18 bases lay in between.

The rearrangement uses TRBV11-2 and TRBJ1-1; D perhaps matches TRBD1 (6 bases). This CDR3 is 12 amino acids long. The germline V gene encodes CDR1 SGHAT and CDR2 FQNNGV. V gave up 0 bases and J gave up 7 bases, with 6 bases separating them. The CDR3, as DNA: TGTGCCAGCAGCTTAGACAGGGGTGAAGCTTTCTTT. Protein product: CASSLDRGEAFF.

The chain links TRBV4-3 to TRBJ1-5; 7 bases are a match to TRBD1. The V and J ends lost 1 base and 5 bases, in that order; junction bases with no gene match: 2. Germline-derived CDR1 and CDR2 are LGHNA and YSLEER. The CDR3 length is 14 residues. This CDR3 reads CASSQAGGDQPQHF. As DNA, the CDR3 is TGCGCCAGCAGCCAAGCAGGGGGTGATCAGCCCCAGCATTTT.

This clone was seen only a few times. The V call is TRBV11-3, the J call TRBJ1-1, with D perhaps TRBD1 (5 bases). The CDR3 has 13 residues. Germline CDR1 SGHNT, CDR2 YENEEA. V dropped 1 base and J dropped 8 bases, with 11 bases sitting between them. The CDR3 DNA reads as TGTGCCAGCAGCTTAGGGGAGGGACGGGAAGCTTTCTTT. Translating it yields CASSLGEGREAFF.

Only a few counts were recorded for this clone. The chain recombines TRBV7-2 with TRBJ2-1, with D possibly being TRBD2 (6 bases). Germline CDR1 SGHTA, CDR2 FQGNSA. V was cut by 5 bases and J by 2 bases, with 13 bases left in between. This CDR3 contains 15 residues. This chain's CDR3 is CASSATSRTYNEQFF. In DNA form, the CDR3 reads TGTGCCAGCAGCGCAACTAGCCGCACCTACAATGAGCAGTTCTTC.

The chain joins TRBV28 to TRBJ1-5; no reliable D call. Germline assignment: CDR1 MDHEN and CDR2 SYDVKM. The CDR3 runs to 15 residues. Trimming took off 8 bases at V and 0 bases at J, with 14 bases between the two ends. The DNA for the CDR3 is TGTGCCAGCCTCGGCGGGCCTTATAGCAATCAGCCCCAGCATTTT. It codes for CASLGGPYSNQPQHF.

This chain joins TRBV19 and TRBJ2-7; the D gene is possibly TRBD2 (5 bases). Between the trimmed V and J ends, which lost 4 bases and 1 base, there was a span of 11 bases. This CDR3 spans 14 amino acids. Germline-derived CDR1 and CDR2 are LNHDA and SQIVND (reference sequence). The CDR3 DNA follows: TGTGCCAGTAGTAACCCACGGGGATCCTACGAGCAGTACTTC. Translating it yields CASSNPRGSYEQYF. The complete variable domain, with remaining parts taken from reference TRBV19 and TRBJ2-7, reads DGGITQSPKYLFRKEGQNVTLSCEQNLNHDAMYWYRQDPGQGLRLIYYSQIVNDFQKGDIAEGYSVSREKKESFPLTVTSAQKNPTAFYLCASSNPRGSYEQYFGPGTRLTVT.

J is TRBJ2-5 and V is TRBV2; no firm D call. The germline CDR1 and CDR2 sequences are SNHLY and FYNNEI. V was trimmed by 1 base and J by 2 bases, leaving 8 bases between them. The CDR3 is 14 amino acids. The CDR3 here is CASSEGNRQETQYF. The CDR3 nucleotides read TGTGCCAGCAGTGAAGGGAACAGACAAGAGACCCAGTACTTC.

V usage is TRBV7-2 and J usage is TRBJ2-3, with 12 bases identical to TRBD2. The junction had 9 bases not matched to a gene; V was cut back by 5 bases and J by 3 bases. The germline CDR1 and CDR2 sequences are SGHTA and FQGNSA. CDR3 length equals 17 residues. CDR3 in DNA: TGTGCCAGCAGCACAAGACTCGGACTAGCGGGAACAGATACGCAGTATTTT. Its translation is CASSTRLGLAGTDTQYF. Using reference TRBV7-2 and TRBJ2-3 for the parts outside the CDR3, the full variable domain is GAGVSQSPSNKVTEKGKDVELRCDPISGHTALYWYRQSLGQGLEFLIYFQGNSAPDKSGLPSDRFSAERTGGSVSTLTIQRTQQEDSAVYLCASSTRLGLAGTDTQYFGPGTRLTVL.

There are a few counts of this clone. J is TRBJ1-3 and V is TRBV19; perhaps TRBD1 as D (6 bases). With 6 bases removed from V and 4 bases from J, the gap between germline ends came to 19 bases. This CDR3 is 16 amino acids long. Germline lookup yields CDR1 LNHDA and CDR2 SQIVND (reference sequence). As DNA, the CDR3 is TGTGCCAGTAGAAAGGACAGCCGTCGTCCGGGAAACACCATATATTTT. This translates into CASRKDSRRPGNTIYF.

This clone was seen just once. The chain has TRBV7-6 and TRBJ1-1; D uncertain. V lost 5 bases and J 1 base, leaving 11 bases between the germline ends. There are 14 residues in the CDR3. CDR1 and CDR2 (germline): SGHVS, FNYEAQ. The chain's CDR3 is CASSNPTGNTEAFF. CDR3 nucleotides: TGTGCCAGCAGCAACCCGACTGGGAACACTGAAGCTTTCTTT.

The gene calls are TRBV3-1 (or the pseudogene TRBV3-2) and TRBJ1-4, with 10 bases that match TRBD1. The CDR3 covers 15 residues. The germline V gene has CDR1 LGHDT and CDR2 YNNKEL (reference sequence). J was trimmed by 6 bases and V by 4 bases; bases with no gene match: 5. The CDR3 sequence: CASSPRTGGHEKLFF. CDR3 coding DNA: TGTGCCAGCAGCCCAAGGACAGGGGGGCATGAAAAACTGTTTTTT.

This rearrangement joins TRBV27 to TRBJ2-1, with 12 bases aligning to TRBD2. Unmatched junction bases numbered 8, after V lost 0 bases and J lost 5 bases. Looked up from germline, CDR1 is MNHEY and CDR2 is SMNVEV (reference sequence). The CDR3 contains 18 residues. CDR3 loop: CASSLSASGRAGDNEQFF. The CDR3 nucleotides read TGTGCCAGCAGTTTATCGGCTAGCGGGAGGGCCGGCGACAATGAGCAGTTCTTC.

This clone came up a few times. V and J are TRBV5-1 and TRBJ2-3; 8 nucleotides agree with TRBD1. This CDR3 has 15 amino acids. With 0 bases clipped from V and 2 bases from J, the junction kept 2 bases outside the gene matches. Germline V CDR1 and CDR2: SGHRS, YFSETQ. This CDR3 reads CASSLEDRVTDTQYF. As DNA, the CDR3 is TGCGCCAGCAGCTTGGAGGACAGGGTCACAGATACGCAGTATTTT.

The J gene is TRBJ1-1, the V gene TRBV6-5, with D unclear. Trimming took off 6 bases at V and 1 base at J, with 6 bases between the two ends. CDR1 and CDR2 (germline): MNHEY, SVGAGI. This CDR3 contains 12 residues. CDR3 sequence reads: CASRRGNTEAFF. DNA of the CDR3: TGTGCCAGCAGACGAGGGAACACTGAAGCTTTCTTT.

This clone was observed a single time. This sequence joins TRBV3-1 (or the pseudogene TRBV3-2) and TRBJ2-7; maybe TRBD1 (6 bases). This CDR3 is built from 12 residues. Trimming took off 4 bases at V and 8 bases at J, with 12 bases between the two ends. Germline V lookup: CDR1 LGHDT, CDR2 YNNKEL (reference sequence). CDR3 nucleotides: TGTGCCAGCAGCCTGCAGGGGTCCCAGCAGTACTTC. Its translation: CASSLQGSQQYF.

The chain is built from TRBV6-6 and TRBJ1-5; the D is unclear. Trimming took off 8 bases at V and 0 bases at J, with 11 bases between the two ends. The germline CDR1 and CDR2 sequences are MNHNY and SVGAGI (reference sequence). The CDR3 covers 14 residues. CDR3 nucleotide sequence: TGTGCCAGCGGGCCTTCTGGTAGCAATCAGCCCCAGCATTTT. The encoded protein is CASGPSGSNQPQHF.

The gene calls are TRBV27 and TRBJ1-1, with 10 bases aligning to TRBD1. V lost 5 bases, J lost 6 bases, and 21 bases stayed unmatched. The CDR3 has 19 amino acids. Germline V gives CDR1 MNHEY, CDR2 SMNVEV (reference sequence). The chain's CDR3 is CASSHLPDDRGRMKAEAFF. CDR3 sequence (DNA): TGTGCCAGCAGTCACCTTCCCGACGACAGGGGGCGGATGAAGGCTGAAGCTTTCTTT.

The V call is TRBV5-1, the J call TRBJ1-3; 7 nucleotides align to TRBD1. The V and J ends lost 2 bases and 0 bases, in that order; junction bases with no gene match: 8. Germline values: CDR1 SGHRS, CDR2 YFSETQ. This CDR3 spans 17 amino acids. CDR3 nucleotide sequence: TGCGCCAGCAGCTTATCCGGGACAGCTTACTCTGGAAACACCATATATTTT. Its protein product is CASSLSGTAYSGNTIYF.

This clone turned up a few times. The chain recombines TRBV5-1 with TRBJ2-7; 7 nucleotides agree with TRBD1. This CDR3 spans 13 amino acids. Germline CDR1 reads SGHRS; CDR2 reads YFSETQ. J gave up 2 bases and V 1 base, and 0 bases lay outside the gene matches. The CDR3 DNA sequence: TGCGCCAGCAGCTTGCAGGGGGCCTACGAGCAGTACTTC. It translates to CASSLQGAYEQYF.

The chain is built from TRBV28 and TRBJ1-3; a possible D gene is TRBD1 (6 bases). The germline gives CDR1 MDHEN, CDR2 SYDVKM. Trimming removed 7 bases from V and 6 bases from J, with 16 bases in between. This CDR3 region has 14 residues. The CDR3 spells CASNVQGATNTIYF. The DNA of the CDR3 is TGTGCCAGCAACGTACAGGGAGCGACAAACACCATATATTTT.